The 18 T cell receptor beta chains listed next were all sequenced from one sample in a study of post-analysis software for immune sequencing data. Whole-study results and caveats: TRBV5-6, TRBV5-1 and TRBV20-1 were among five TRBV segments more frequent in patients than controls.

Unique molecular identifiers featured in each of the TCR beta cDNA libraries. TCRdb reanalysed the PCR reads using MiXCR and keeps one entry per CDR3 protein. The sample has around 770,000 distinct CDR3 sequences, around 45% seen once; the top ten hold over 4.5%. Their antigens are not known. The material sequenced was blood. The receptors stem from a girl aged 10-17 years with multiple sclerosis.

This clonotype has a handful of counts. The chain uses TRBV12-3 or TRBV12-4 and TRBJ2-5, with 9 bases that match TRBD2. The CDR3 runs 18 residues. The J segment lost 4 bases and the V segment lost 1 base, leaving 13 bases of the junction unmatched. The DNA for the CDR3 is TGTGCCAGCAGTTTAGGCTCCTCCTTAGCGGGAGTCGGAGAGACCCAGTACTTC. This sequence encodes CASSLGSSLAGVGETQYF.

This clonotype was observed many times. J is TRBJ1-2 and V is TRBV7-3; D uncertain. CDR3 length: 13 residues. CDR1 is SGHTA and CDR2 is FQGTGA in the germline V gene. The V end lost 4 bases, the J end lost 0 bases, and 6 bases lay between the germline ends. The CDR3 reads CASSSGPNYGYTF. In DNA, the CDR3 is TGTGCCAGCAGCTCCGGACCTAACTATGGCTACACCTTC.

There are a few counts of this clonotype. This rearrangement joins TRBV2 to TRBJ2-7; D may be TRBD2 (5 bases). Trimming removed 6 bases at V and 3 bases at J, with 6 bases between. Germline CDR1 SNHLY, CDR2 FYNNEI. This CDR3 has 11 amino acids. CDR3 amino acids: CASRDFYEQYF. CDR3 coding DNA: TGTGCCAGCAGGGACTTCTACGAGCAGTACTTC.

As for this clonotype: The junction departs from germline at one end; a sequencing error may be responsible. The V call is TRBV7-9, the J call TRBJ2-3; D is perhaps TRBD2 (6 bases). The CDR3 is 16 amino acids. Looked up from germline, CDR1 is SEHNR and CDR2 is FQNEAQ (reference sequence). The CDR3 DNA is TGTGCCAGCAACTTAGTAGGGGTCCTGGACTACCATACGCAGTATTTT. Encoded protein: CASNLVGVLDYHTQYF.

This clonotype was counted once. V is TRBV12-3 or TRBV12-4 and J is TRBJ1-3; D gene uncertain. Trimming took off 3 bases at V and 3 bases at J, with 9 bases between the two ends. The CDR3 totals 14 residues. This CDR3 is CASSFSPVGNTIYF. The CDR3 coding sequence is TGTGCCAGCAGTTTTAGCCCGGTTGGAAACACCATATATTTT.

This rearrangement joins TRBV7-9 to TRBJ2-1; weak D call: TRBD1 (5 bases). V dropped 1 base and J dropped 6 bases, with 19 bases sitting between them. The germline V gene encodes CDR1 SEHNR and CDR2 FQNEAQ (reference sequence). The CDR3 has 17 residues. The DNA for the CDR3 is TGTGCCAGCAGCTTAGAAGACAGACCTTGGGGTGGCAATGAGCAGTTCTTC. It codes for CASSLEDRPWGGNEQFF.

Only a few counts were recorded for this clonotype. V usage is TRBV15 and J usage is TRBJ2-4; D possibly matches TRBD1 or TRBD2 (5 bases each). CDR3 length: 16 residues. The germline V gene has CDR1 LNHNV and CDR2 YYDKDF (reference sequence). V was trimmed by 0 bases and J by 0 bases, leaving 9 bases between them. For the CDR3, the DNA is TGTGCCACCAGCAGAGACGGGGCAGGAGCCAAAAACATTCAGTACTTC. Its protein is CATSRDGAGAKNIQYF.

Only a few counts were recorded for this clonotype. The chain employs TRBV9 and TRBJ1-1; unclear D gene. Germline CDR1 SGDLS, CDR2 YYNGEE. The CDR3 covers 14 residues. Deletions cut 0 bases from V and 4 bases from J, with 10 bases between. The CDR3 spells CASSVAELATEAFF. In DNA, the CDR3 is TGTGCCAGCAGCGTAGCAGAGCTGGCCACTGAAGCTTTCTTT.

A few counts support this clonotype. This chain uses TRBV5-1 with TRBJ2-7, with 11 bases that match TRBD2. The ends lost 4 bases at V and 1 base at J; junction bases unmatched: 7. Germline V gene data show CDR1 as SGHRS and CDR2 as YFSETQ. The CDR3 sequence is 16 residues long. CDR3 DNA: TGCGCCAGCAGCGGGGGACTAGCGGAACCTTCCTACGAGCAGTACTTC. Its translation is CASSGGLAEPSYEQYF.

The V and J genes are TRBV12-3 or TRBV12-4 and TRBJ2-1; 11 bases map to TRBD2. The CDR3 is 15 amino acids. After removal of 8 bases from V and 4 bases from J, the junction contained 7 bases not matched to a gene. The CDR3 spells CASGSGRAQYNEQFF. In nucleotides, the CDR3 is TGTGCCAGCGGTAGCGGGAGGGCCCAATACAATGAGCAGTTCTTC.

The chain links TRBV12-3 or TRBV12-4 to TRBJ2-7, with D perhaps matching TRBD2 (6 bases). V lost 3 bases and J lost 2, with 14 bases in between. The CDR3 sequence is 15 residues long. The CDR3 DNA reads as TGTGCCAGCAGTTTGTTGCTGGGGGGAACCTACGAGCAGTACTTC. Translating it yields CASSLLLGGTYEQYF.

The DNA of the CDR3 is TGTGCCATCAGTGAAGAACGTGGTGGTGCGCAGTTCTTC. The encoded protein is CAISEERGGAQFF. The chain has TRBV10-3 and TRBJ2-1; no definite D call. The CDR3 covers 13 residues. V shed 3 bases and J shed 12 bases, with 15 bases lying between them. The germline CDR1 and CDR2 sequences are ENHRY and SYGVKD.

This clonotype was detected a few times. This sequence joins TRBV9 and TRBJ2-6; D unclear. The CDR3 spans 15 residues. The germline V gene encodes CDR1 SGDLS and CDR2 YYNGEE. V lost 4 bases and J lost 0, with 8 bases in between. The CDR3 coding sequence is TGTGCCAGCAGCAAAGAAAGCTCTGGGGCCAACGTCCTGACTTTC. Amino acids: CASSKESSGANVLTF.

The chain joins TRBV12-3 or TRBV12-4 to TRBJ2-3, with 7 bases identical to TRBD1. V lost 6 bases and J lost 4; bases outside the gene matches: 7. This CDR3 is built from 14 residues. The CDR3 coding sequence is TGTGCCAGCAGCCGACAGGGTACGGCAGATACGCAGTATTTT. As protein: CASSRQGTADTQYF.

This chain links TRBV5-5 with TRBJ2-5, with a tentative D call TRBD2 (5 bases). The CDR3 length is 19 residues. Trimming left V 0 bases short and J 1 base short, with 22 bases between. CDR1 is SGHKS, CDR2 YYEKEE, per germline (reference sequence). The CDR3, as DNA: TGTGCCAGCAGCTTGGGAGCTCGTCTTCGAGGGTCGATCCAAGAGACCCAGTACTTC. Translated, it gives CASSLGARLRGSIQETQYF.

The chain joins TRBV24-1 to TRBJ2-4; possible D gene TRBD1, 5 bases. CDR1 and CDR2 (germline): KGHDR, SFDVKD. Trimming cost V 4 bases and J 13 bases, with 22 bases left between them. The CDR3 spans 15 residues. The CDR3 sequence: CATSETNSGFVQQYF. CDR3 nucleotides: TGTGCCACCAGTGAGACAAACTCAGGGTTTGTGCAGCAGTACTTC.

A few counts support this clonotype. This chain links TRBV7-2 with TRBJ2-6; D ambiguous. V was pared by 0 bases and J by 1 base, with 7 bases between. Germline lookup yields CDR1 SGHTA and CDR2 FQGNSA. The CDR3 has 16 residues. CDR3 DNA sequence: TGTGCCAGCAGCTTAGCGTTTGCGTCTGGGGCCAACGTCCTGACTTTC. Its protein product is CASSLAFASGANVLTF.

V usage is TRBV10-3 and J usage is TRBJ2-5; D tentatively fits TRBD1 or TRBD2 (5 bases each). The V end was cut by 4 bases, the J end by 5 bases, with 20 bases between. The germline V gene has CDR1 ENHRY and CDR2 SYGVKD. CDR3 length equals 16 residues. The DNA for the CDR3 is TGTGCCATCAGTGGTGCCGGGACCCAATCCGGTGAGACCCAGTACTTC. It specifies CAISGAGTQSGETQYF.